This is a list of T cell receptor beta chains from one sample in a study of control samples from healthy donors and cancer patients. TCRdb keeps only in-frame clones here, not all; method: immunoSEQ multiplex PCR. The top ten hold over 4% of the sample, which has 140,000 or so clones, around nine tenths seen once. The sequenced sample was blood. These receptors came from a man aged 30-40 years in good health. Each CDR3 is given with its conserved first and last residue. A D gene is named only where the DNA matches it firmly. Clone size is not always given. Where it is, it says once, few, many or a class for expanded clones.

d_gene	len	v_gene	abundance	j_gene	CDR3nt	CDR3aa
NA	15	TRBV5-1	NA	TRBJ1-1	TGCGCCAGCAGCTTGGACAGAACCTTGGGCACTGAAGCTTTCTTT	CASSLDRTLGTEAFF
NA	15	TRBV6-1	NA	TRBJ2-2	TGTGCCAGCACTAACGGGGCCCCTAACACCGGGGAGCTGTTTTTT	CASTNGAPNTGELFF
NA	15	TRBV7-8	NA	TRBJ2-7	TGTGCCAGCAGCTTAGATGTTGTGGGGGGAATAGAGCAGTACTTC	CASSLDVVGGIEQYF
TRBD2	15	TRBV6-5	NA	TRBJ2-7	TGTGCCAGCAGCCCCCCCCGACTAGCTCCGGACGAGCAGTACTTC	CASSPPRLAPDEQYF
TRBD1	17	TRBV2	NA	TRBJ1-1	TGTGCCAGCAGTGAAGCAGGACAGGGGGCCTCGTTCCCTGAAGCTTTCTTT	CASSEAGQGASFPEAFF
TRBD2	11	TRBV27	NA	TRBJ2-7	TGTGCCAGCAGGGGAGGGGACGAGCAGTACTTC	CASRGGDEQYF
TRBD1	15	TRBV19	once	TRBJ2-2	TGTGCCAGTAGCTGGACAGGGGGAAACACCGGGGAGCTGTTTTTT	CASSWTGGNTGELFF
NA	14	TRBV5-1	NA	TRBJ2-7	TGCGCCAGCAGGCCCGACGTGGGTGCGATCGGGCAGTACTTC	CASRPDVGAIGQYF
TRBD1	15	TRBV7-3	NA	TRBJ2-3	TGTGCCAGCAGCCCACAAGGACAGGGAACAGATACGCAGTATTTT	CASSPQGQGTDTQYF
NA	15	TRBV5-1	NA	TRBJ1-1	TGCGCCAGCAGCCCCCCCGGAAGGGTTAGCACTGAAGCTTTCTTT	CASSPPGRVSTEAFF
TRBD1	17	TRBV27	NA	TRBJ1-3	TGTGCCAGCAGTTTAAGGGGACAGGGACCCTCTGGAAACACCATATATTTT	CASSLRGQGPSGNTIYF
NA	15	TRBV29-1	NA	TRBJ1-2	TGCAGCGTTGGGGGGCCCTGGGACGGGGACTATGGCTACACCTTC	CSVGGPWDGDYGYTF
NA	12	TRBV7-9	NA	TRBJ2-3	TGTGCCAGCAGCGCATACACAGATACGCAGTATTTT	CASSAYTDTQYF
TRBD1	17	TRBV7-2	NA	TRBJ2-1	TGTGCCAGCAGCTTAGCAGGACAGGGTAGGAGCTACAATGAGCAGTTCTTC	CASSLAGQGRSYNEQFF
NA	15	TRBV14	NA	TRBJ2-7	TGTGCCAGCAGCCAGGAGGGGCAGGTAAACTACGAGCAGTACTTC	CASSQEGQVNYEQYF
NA	15	TRBV5-4	once	TRBJ2-5	TGTGCCAGCAGCTTGGGTTACGGGGGGCCGGAGACCCAGTACTTC	CASSLGYGGPETQYF
TRBD1	15	TRBV4-1	NA	TRBJ2-7	TGCGCCAGCAGCCGTGGACAGGGGGACTCCTACGAGCAGTACTTC	CASSRGQGDSYEQYF
TRBD1	15	TRBV5-4	NA	TRBJ1-6	TGTGCCAGCAGCATTGGACAGGGAACTAATTCACCCCTCCACTTT	CASSIGQGTNSPLHF
TRBD2	17	TRBV4-1	NA	TRBJ2-7	TGCGCCAGCAGCCAAGATCCTAATAGCGGGAGCTCCTACGAGCAGTACTTC	CASSQDPNSGSSYEQYF
TRBD2	15	TRBV29-1	NA	TRBJ2-2	TGCAGCGCCCGACCCGATAGCGGGAGAGCCGGGGAGCTGTTTTTT	CSARPDSGRAGELFF
TRBD1	13	TRBV13	once	TRBJ2-5	TGTGCCAGCAGCGGGCAGGGGGAAGAGACCCAGTACTTC	CASSGQGEETQYF
NA	14	TRBV19	once	TRBJ1-2	TGTGCCAGTAGCACCCCCTCCGCTGGTCGTGGCTACACCTTC	CASSTPSAGRGYTF
TRBD1	15	TRBV5-4	NA	TRBJ2-7	TGTGCCAGCAGCTTGGTCCCCGCGACAGGGTCCGAGCAGTACTTC	CASSLVPATGSEQYF
NA	15	TRBV15	NA	TRBJ1-5	TGTGCCACCAGCAGAGGTGGGCAGAGCAATCAGCCCCAGCATTTT	CATSRGGQSNQPQHF
TRBD1	16	TRBV10-3	NA	TRBJ1-6	TGTGCCATCAGTGAGCCCCGGACAGGGAAAGGATCACCCCTCCACTTT	CAISEPRTGKGSPLHF
NA	16	TRBV6-1	NA	TRBJ2-3	TGTGCCAGCAGTGGCACAGGGCACACATGGACAGATACGCAGTATTTT	CASSGTGHTWTDTQYF
NA	15	TRBV18	NA	TRBJ2-7	TGTGCCAGCTCACCACTTGCAGGGATGGGCTACGAGCAGTACTTC	CASSPLAGMGYEQYF
NA	13	TRBV13	NA	TRBJ2-5	TGTGCCACCTCCTACCCGGGTGCGAGGGCCCAGTACTTC	CATSYPGARAQYF
TRBD2	14	TRBV29-1	NA	TRBJ2-3	TGCAGCGCGGCGGGACTAGCGGGAACAGATACGCAGTATTTT	CSAAGLAGTDTQYF
NA	16	TRBV11-1	NA	TRBJ2-2	TGTGCCAGCAGCTTAGAGGTTTCGGGACTTTCCGGGGAGCTGTTTTTT	CASSLEVSGLSGELFF
NA	16	TRBV7-3	NA	TRBJ1-6	TGTGCCAGCAGCCCGACGGGGGGCAGGGATAATTCACCCCTCCACTTT	CASSPTGGRDNSPLHF
TRBD2	17	TRBV27	NA	TRBJ2-5	TGTGCCAGCAGAAGACTAGCGGGAGGGCTGAATTTAAAGACCCAGTACTTC	CASRRLAGGLNLKTQYF